The 22 T cell receptor beta chains given below trace back to one sample, sequenced in a study of glioma-infiltrating T cells. TCR alpha and beta CDR3 regions were amplified from RNA using iRepertoire nested multiplex PCR. A single record per CDR3 protein comes from TCRdb applying MiXCR to the multiplex PCR reads. The sample yields about 190,000 distinct CDR3 sequences, 32% seen once. Sequenced: glioma tissue, nonneoplastic brain tissue, or PBMCs (not recorded which). These receptors were obtained from a human donor with low-grade glioma or glioblastoma, undergoing nonglioma brain surgery, or in good health (not recorded which).

This clonotype showed up just a few times. The DNA for the CDR3 is TGTGCCAGCAGTTTTTCAGGAGTACCCTACGAGCAGTACTTC. Translated: CASSFSGVPYEQYF. The gene calls are TRBV12-3 or TRBV12-4 and TRBJ2-7; D ambiguous. CDR3 length: 14 amino acids. V lost 3 bases and J 2 bases, leaving 11 bases between the germline ends.

In its sample, this clonotype was seen many times. The chain employs TRBV20-1 and TRBJ2-5; weak D call: TRBD2 (5 bases). This CDR3 is built from 15 residues. Germline V lookup: CDR1 DFQATT, CDR2 SNEGSKA (reference sequence). Trimming took off 0 bases at V and 6 bases at J, with 17 bases between the two ends. CDR3 region: CSARDGLAVLKTQYF. CDR3 sequence (DNA): TGCAGTGCTAGAGATGGCCTAGCAGTGTTGAAGACCCAGTACTTC.

The table lists this clonotype with many counts. The chain uses TRBV7-2 and TRBJ2-3; D may be TRBD2 (6 bases). The V gene's germline CDR1 is SGHTA and CDR2 FQGNSA. V was cut by 3 bases and J by 0 bases, with 10 bases left in between. CDR3 length: 15 amino acids. CDR3 region: CASSFTSHSTDTQYF. CDR3 nucleotide sequence: TGTGCCAGCAGCTTTACTAGCCATAGCACAGATACGCAGTATTTT. Together with reference TRBV7-2 and TRBJ2-3, the CDR3 gives the full variable domain: GAGVSQSPSNKVTEKGKDVELRCDPISGHTALYWYRQSLGQGLEFLIYFQGNSAPDKSGLPSDRFSAERTGGSVSTLTIQRTQQEDSAVYLCASSFTSHSTDTQYFGPGTRLTVL.

The chain combines TRBV18 with TRBJ1-2; the D is unclear. This CDR3 is 14 amino acids long. Germline V CDR1 and CDR2: KGHSH, LQKENI. The V gene lost 0 bases and the J gene lost 8 bases, with 13 bases spanning the gap. The CDR3 loop reads CASSPPSRLEGYTF. The DNA of the CDR3 is TGTGCCAGCTCACCACCTTCAAGACTGGAAGGCTACACCTTC.

This clonotype was observed a few times. CDR3 residues: CASSQAGPNQPQHF. The DNA of the CDR3 is TGCGCCAGCAGCCAAGCGGGACCGAATCAGCCCCAGCATTTT. The chain joins TRBV4-1 to TRBJ1-5; D possibly corresponds to TRBD1 (5 bases). Germline CDR1 and CDR2: MGHRA and YSYEKL. The V gene lost 1 base and the J gene lost 4 bases, with 8 bases spanning the gap. This CDR3 comprises 14 residues.

This clonotype was seen ten or more times. The genes are TRBV3-1 and TRBJ1-1, with D unclear. The CDR3 loop spans 13 amino acids. CDR1 and CDR2 (germline): LGHDT, YNNKEL (reference sequence). V was pared by 1 base and J by 7 bases, with 10 bases between. The CDR3 here is CASSQGPVYEAFF. The CDR3 region has the DNA TGTGCCAGCAGCCAAGGGCCAGTCTATGAAGCTTTCTTT.

Ten or more counts support this clonotype. This chain connects TRBV5-4 to TRBJ2-3; D is unresolved. Per the germline V gene, CDR1 is SGHNT and CDR2 is YYREEE (reference sequence). This CDR3 region has 12 residues. V lost 0 bases and J 7 bases, leaving 6 bases between the germline ends. The CDR3 bases are TGTGCCAGCAGCTTGGATCACAATACGCAGTATTTT. It encodes CASSLDHNTQYF.

This clonotype was seen many times. This chain links TRBV7-8 with TRBJ2-3, with D possibly matching TRBD2 (5 bases). This CDR3 has 13 residues. V lost 4 bases to trimming and J lost 4 bases, with 9 bases between them. Germline V lookup: CDR1 SGHVS, CDR2 FQNEAQ. CDR3 sequence (DNA): TGTGCCAGCAGCTCTACTAGAGCAGATACGCAGTATTTT. This encodes CASSSTRADTQYF. Full variable domain (rest looked up from reference TRBV7-8 and TRBJ2-3): GAGVSQSPRYKVAKRGQDVALRCDPISGHVSLFWYQQALGQGPEFLTYFQNEAQLDKSGLPSDRFFAERPEGSVSTLKIQRTQQEDSAVYLCASSSTRADTQYFGPGTRLTVL.

The rearrangement joins TRBV5-1 to TRBJ2-3, with TRBD2 matching 7 bases. V lost 2 bases to trimming and J lost 5 bases; unmatched junction nucleotides: 11. Germline V gene data show CDR1 as SGHRS and CDR2 as YFSETQ. This CDR3 has 16 amino acids. Here the CDR3 reads CASSFNSGPLGDTQYF. The CDR3 DNA follows: TGCGCCAGCAGCTTCAATAGCGGGCCCCTCGGAGATACGCAGTATTTT.

A single count supports this clonotype. A read error is possible here, since a much larger clone lies one base away. CDR3 sequence: CASRGTSVNNERFF. The DNA for the CDR3 is TGTGCCAGCAGAGGGACTAGCGTCAACAATGAGCGGTTCTTC. This chain uses TRBV12-3 or TRBV12-4 with TRBJ2-1, with 10 nucleotides matching TRBD2. The CDR3 totals 14 residues.

The chain joins TRBV30 to TRBJ2-3; D is uncertain. The CDR3 covers 10 residues. V gave up 2 bases and J gave up 3 bases, with 0 bases separating them. Germline V gene data show CDR1 as GTSNPN and CDR2 as SVGIG (reference sequence). The CDR3 reads CAWSTDTQYF. DNA of the CDR3: TGTGCCTGGAGTACAGATACGCAGTATTTT.

This clonotype came up many times. This rearrangement joins TRBV28 to TRBJ2-7; TRBD1 or TRBD2 may be the D gene (5 bases each). The germline gives CDR1 MDHEN, CDR2 SYDVKM. V lost 9 bases to trimming and J lost 7 bases, with 22 bases between them. The CDR3 is 14 residues long. The CDR3 is CASTSGATQGEQYF. The CDR3 nucleotides read TGTGCCAGTACTTCCGGGGCCACCCAAGGGGAGCAGTACTTC. Full variable domain (remainder filled in from reference TRBV28 and TRBJ2-7): DVKVTQSSRYLVKRTGEKVFLECVQDMDHENMFWYRQDPGLGLRLIYFSYDVKMKEKGDIPEGYSVSREKKERFSLILESASTNQTSMYLCASTSGATQGEQYFGPGTRLTVT.

The genes are TRBV10-2 and TRBJ2-1, with a possible D match to TRBD1 (6 bases). This CDR3 has 15 amino acids. Between the trimmed V and J ends, which lost 5 bases and 8 bases, there was a span of 19 bases. The germline CDR1 and CDR2 sequences are WSHSY and SAAADI. The CDR3 DNA follows: TGCGCCAGCAGTTCCGGACAGATACAAACCTATGAGCAGTTCTTC. Its protein product is CASSSGQIQTYEQFF.

This clonotype was observed at least ten times. This chain joins TRBV28 and TRBJ1-5; a possible D gene is TRBD1 (6 bases). The germline V and J ends were trimmed by 6 bases and 5 bases, with 20 bases remaining between them. There are 16 residues in the CDR3. Germline CDR1 MDHEN, CDR2 SYDVKM. The CDR3 region is CASSFLIGSGDQPQHF. As DNA, the CDR3 is TGTGCCAGCAGCTTCCTGATAGGATCAGGGGATCAGCCCCAGCATTTT.

As to this clonotype: Germline and junction disagree at one end, which may indicate a read error. The J gene is TRBJ2-5, the V gene TRBV20-1; D is possibly TRBD1 or TRBD2 (6 bases each). Germline-derived CDR1 and CDR2 are DFQATT and SNEGSKA (reference sequence). The CDR3 is 15 amino acids. CDR3 region: CSFTRTAGPQDTQYF. CDR3 sequence (DNA): TGCAGCTTCACCCGGACAGCGGGCCCACAAGATACCCAGTACTTC.

There are many counts of this clonotype. The genes are TRBV7-2 and TRBJ2-1, with D hard to call. The CDR3 consists of 14 residues. Between the trimmed V and J ends, which lost 1 base and 5 bases, there was a span of 9 bases. Germline V CDR1 and CDR2: SGHTA, FQGNSA. DNA of the CDR3: TGTGCCAGCAGCTTAGTTTTGGCTAACAATGAGCAGTTCTTC. This encodes CASSLVLANNEQFF.

This clonotype was found many times. The chain recombines TRBV6-5 with TRBJ2-1, with unresolved D. Trimming shortened V by 2 bases and J by 0 bases, and 11 bases separated the two germline ends. In germline, CDR1 is MNHEY, CDR2 SVGAGI. CDR3 length equals 16 residues. The CDR3 sequence: CASSYVFTTSYNEQFF. Here the CDR3 DNA reads TGTGCCAGCAGTTACGTGTTTACTACCTCCTACAATGAGCAGTTCTTC.

This clonotype was recorded a few times. Germline is not matched at one junction end, which may reflect a read error. The chain joins TRBV12-3 or TRBV12-4 to TRBJ2-4, with 9 positions matching TRBD2. This CDR3 is 13 amino acids long. The CDR3 region is CASSLAGINIQYF. The CDR3 DNA follows: TGTGCCAGCAGTCTAGCGGGGATAAACATTCAGTACTTC.

This clonotype was recorded a few times. The chain is built from TRBV10-2 and TRBJ2-5; D possibly corresponds to TRBD2 (5 bases). Germline lookup yields CDR1 WSHSY and CDR2 SAAADI. The CDR3 is 13 residues long. Trimming cost V 9 bases and J 6 bases, with 17 bases left between them. The CDR3 loop reads CASGSDPIQTQYF. In DNA, the CDR3 is TGCGCCAGTGGGAGTGACCCGATTCAGACCCAGTACTTC.

Ten or more counts support this clonotype. J is TRBJ1-6 and V is TRBV19, with TRBD1 as a possible D gene (6 bases). CDR1 LNHDA and CDR2 SQIVND come from the germline V gene (reference sequence). Trimming pared 6 bases from V and 9 bases from J, leaving 21 bases between. The CDR3 length is 16 residues. CDR3 nucleotides: TGTGCCAGTAGCCTCAACCGGGACACGGGAACTTCACCCCTCCACTTT. This translates into CASSLNRDTGTSPLHF. Based on the CDR3 plus reference TRBV19 and TRBJ1-6, the full variable domain is DGGITQSPKYLFRKEGQNVTLSCEQNLNHDAMYWYRQDPGQGLRLIYYSQIVNDFQKGDIAEGYSVSREKKESFPLTVTSAQKNPTAFYLCASSLNRDTGTSPLHFGNGTRLTVT.

The chain carries TRBV9 and TRBJ2-3, with D hard to call. The CDR3 consists of 14 residues. Germline values: CDR1 SGDLS, CDR2 YYNGEE. Trimming took off 0 bases at V and 4 bases at J, with 9 bases between the two ends. The DNA of the CDR3 is TGTGCCAGCAGCGTAGTCGGTAGTTCAGATACGCAGTATTTT. This encodes CASSVVGSSDTQYF. The variable domain in full, with the rest retrieved from reference TRBV9 and TRBJ2-3, is DSGVTQTPKHLITATGQRVTLRCSPRSGDLSVYWYQQSLDQGLQFLIQYYNGEERAKGNILERFSAQQFPDLHSELNLSSLELGDSALYFCASSVVGSSDTQYFGPGTRLTVL.

J is TRBJ2-4 and V is TRBV5-4; 11 nucleotides align to TRBD2. CDR1 and CDR2 from the germline V gene are SGHNT and YYREEE (reference sequence). Trimming took 3 bases from V and 7 from J; bases not matched to a gene: 9. CDR3 length: 16 amino acids. The CDR3 DNA is TGTGCCAGCAGCTCGCCACTAGCGGGAGAGCGGAACATTCAGTACTTC. It specifies CASSSPLAGERNIQYF.